This is a list of T cell receptor beta chains from one sample in a study of blood T cell repertoires in COVID-19. Profiling relied on immunoSEQ multiplex PCR, and the TCRdb table lists in-frame clones only, not all of them. In the table there are just over 300,000 clones, roughly 89% of which are singletons. Sequenced: PBMCs or T cells enriched from blood (not recorded which). The receptors come from a woman under 30 who had recovered from COVID-19. CDR3s include the opening cysteine and the closing phenylalanine or tryptophan. A D gene is named only where the DNA matches it firmly. Not all rows give a size; the values are once, few, many and, for expanded clones, a class.

v_call: TRBV6-5; d_call: NA; clone_size: NA; j_call: TRBJ2-2; cdr3_aa: CAIGGQGGSGELFF; cdr3_nt: TGTGCCATCGGTGGGCAGGGAGGAAGCGGGGAGCTGTTTTTT
v_call: TRBV7-2; d_call: NA; clone_size: once; j_call: TRBJ2-7; cdr3_aa: CASSLRTGEYEQYF; cdr3_nt: TGTGCCAGCAGCTTACGTACGGGGGAGTACGAGCAGTACTTC
v_call: TRBV19; d_call: NA; clone_size: NA; j_call: TRBJ1-4; cdr3_aa: CASSPARGAPREKLFF; cdr3_nt: TGTGCCAGTAGTCCCGCCCGGGGTGCACCACGCGAAAAACTGTTTTTT
v_call: TRBV6-5; d_call: TRBD1; clone_size: NA; j_call: TRBJ1-2; cdr3_aa: CASSPRQGFIYGYTF; cdr3_nt: TGTGCCAGCAGTCCTCGACAGGGGTTCATCTATGGCTACACCTTC
v_call: TRBV6-5; d_call: NA; clone_size: NA; j_call: TRBJ2-1; cdr3_aa: CASSRDNEQFF; cdr3_nt: TGTGCCAGCAGCCGTGACAATGAGCAGTTCTTC
v_call: TRBV7-2; d_call: NA; clone_size: NA; j_call: TRBJ2-5; cdr3_aa: CASSSGQMYQETQYF; cdr3_nt: TGTGCCAGCAGCTCCGGACAGATGTACCAAGAGACCCAGTACTTC
v_call: TRBV7-6; d_call: NA; clone_size: many; j_call: TRBJ1-6; cdr3_aa: CASSANPPSSYNSPLHF; cdr3_nt: TGTGCCAGCAGCGCGAACCCACCGAGCTCCTATAATTCACCCCTCCACTTT
v_call: TRBV12-3/TRBV12-4; d_call: TRBD1; clone_size: NA; j_call: TRBJ2-7; cdr3_aa: CASSKGAPDEQYF; cdr3_nt: TGTGCCAGCAGCAAGGGGGCACCCGACGAGCAGTACTTC
v_call: TRBV5-4; d_call: NA; clone_size: NA; j_call: TRBJ1-1; cdr3_aa: CASSLAGNTEAFF; cdr3_nt: TGTGCCAGCAGCTTGGCCGGGAACACTGAAGCTTTCTTT
v_call: TRBV14; d_call: TRBD2; clone_size: NA; j_call: TRBJ2-7; cdr3_aa: CASSPATRASGRTYEQYF; cdr3_nt: TGTGCCAGCAGCCCTGCCACCCGGGCTAGCGGGCGAACCTACGAGCAGTACTTC
v_call: TRBV2; d_call: NA; clone_size: NA; j_call: TRBJ1-2; cdr3_aa: CASSESIGVNYGYTF; cdr3_nt: TGTGCCAGCAGTGAAAGTATAGGGGTTAACTATGGCTACACCTTC
v_call: TRBV10-3; d_call: NA; clone_size: NA; j_call: TRBJ2-2; cdr3_aa: CATVDSPNTGELFF; cdr3_nt: TGTGCCACCGTGGACAGCCCGAACACCGGGGAGCTGTTTTTT
v_call: TRBV3-1/TRBV3-2; d_call: NA; clone_size: NA; j_call: TRBJ2-1; cdr3_aa: CASSRHYNEQFF; cdr3_nt: TGTGCCAGCAGCCGTCATTACAATGAGCAGTTCTTC